The rows below give T cell receptor beta chains drawn from one sample of a study of cytotoxic CD8 clonotypes in ibrutinib-treated CLL. TCRdb's table, derived via immunoSEQ multiplex PCR, lists solely in-frame clones and lacks some. The sample carries about 180,000 clones, approximately 84% recorded once. Sequenced material: PBMCs, taken after 24 months of ibrutinib treatment. These receptors all stem from a human donor with chronic lymphocytic leukemia. CDR3s include the opening cysteine and the closing phenylalanine or tryptophan. D genes are given only for firm matches. Clone size is not always given. Where it is, it says once, few, many or a class for expanded clones.

cdr3_nt cdr3_aa cdr3_length clone_size v_call d_call j_call
TGTGCCTGGAGTTCAAGTGGGAACACTGAAGCTTTCTTT CAWSSSGNTEAFF 13 NA TRBV30 NA TRBJ1-1
TGCAGCGTTGGAGTCGGAGCGGGGGGGCAAAATGAGCAGTTCTTC CSVGVGAGGQNEQFF 15 NA TRBV29-1 TRBD2 TRBJ2-1
TGCAGCGTTGGGGGCGGCGAGCAGTACTTC CSVGGGEQYF 10 NA TRBV29-1 NA TRBJ2-7
TGTGCCAGCAGTTACCAGGAGGCAGGGGACTCCTACGAGCAGTACTTC CASSYQEAGDSYEQYF 16 few TRBV6-5 NA TRBJ2-7
TGTGCCAGCAGTCAAGACCCCGGACAGGGTGGCGTTGAAGCTTTCTTT CASSQDPGQGGVEAFF 16 few TRBV7-9 TRBD1 TRBJ1-1
TGTGCCAGCAGCCTGACACCTTCCTACGAGCAGTACTTC CASSLTPSYEQYF 13 NA TRBV7-8 NA TRBJ2-7
TGCGCCAGCAGCAGGGACGGGGCTGGCACTGAAGCTTTCTTT CASSRDGAGTEAFF 14 few TRBV5-1 NA TRBJ1-1
TGTGCCAGCAGCCATGGCGGGAGAGGTCGCACAGATACGCAGTATTTT CASSHGGRGRTDTQYF 16 NA TRBV14 TRBD2 TRBJ2-3
TGTGCCAGTAGTATAGGCTTGAGGCCCCAGCATTTT CASSIGLRPQHF 12 NA TRBV19 NA TRBJ1-5
TGTGCCAGCAGCCCCGGGACTAGCGGGCCCTCCTACAATGAGCAGTTCTTC CASSPGTSGPSYNEQFF 17 NA TRBV14 TRBD2 TRBJ2-1
TGTGCCAGCAGTAACGGGTACGTCGGCTACACCTTC CASSNGYVGYTF 12 NA TRBV2 NA TRBJ1-2
TGCGCCAGCAGCCAAGATTTTCTAACTCAGTTCTCAGATACGCAGTATTTT CASSQDFLTQFSDTQYF 17 NA TRBV4-1 NA TRBJ2-3
TGCGCCAGCAGCTTGAAGGATACGCAGTATTTT CASSLKDTQYF 11 NA TRBV5-1 NA TRBJ2-3
TGTGCCAGTAGTATAGTTGCAGGGGGACCCTACGAGCAGTACTTC CASSIVAGGPYEQYF 15 NA TRBV19 TRBD1 TRBJ2-7
TGTGCCAGCAGTTTAGCCCGGGTCTCCTACGAGCAGTACTTC CASSLARVSYEQYF 14 NA TRBV27 NA TRBJ2-7
TGTGCCAGCAGTTCACTCTCTGGGGCCAACGTCCTGACTTTC CASSSLSGANVLTF 14 NA TRBV27 NA TRBJ2-6
TGCGCCAGCAGCTCAACCGTGGGGGGGGCGATGCAAGAGACCCAGTACTTC CASSSTVGGAMQETQYF 17 NA TRBV4-3 NA TRBJ2-5
TGTGCCAGCAGCGTCGGACAGGGGGCAAGGGGAAACACCATATATTTT CASSVGQGARGNTIYF 16 NA TRBV9 TRBD1 TRBJ1-3
TGTGCCACCAGCAGAGGTAGGACAGGGGGCTGGGGAACTGAAGCTTTCTTT CATSRGRTGGWGTEAFF 17 NA TRBV15 TRBD1 TRBJ1-1
TGTGCCAGCAGTGGCTCGTCCCCGGCGGGCAATCAGCCCCAGCATTTT CASSGSSPAGNQPQHF 16 NA TRBV25-1 NA TRBJ1-5
TGTGCCAGCAATCAACCAGGGGGAGGGGGCTACACCTTC CASNQPGGGGYTF 13 NA TRBV28 TRBD1 TRBJ1-2
TGCGCCAGCAGCTCGGACAGTTTCTACAATGAGCAGTTCTTC CASSSDSFYNEQFF 14 NA TRBV5-1 NA TRBJ2-1
TGTGCCACCGAGGGGGCCGATTCGCACGAGCAGTACTTC CATEGADSHEQYF 13 NA TRBV6-6 TRBD1 TRBJ2-7
TGTGCCAGCAGCCCGGTCGGCAATCAGCCCCAGCATTTT CASSPVGNQPQHF 13 few TRBV7-9 NA TRBJ1-5